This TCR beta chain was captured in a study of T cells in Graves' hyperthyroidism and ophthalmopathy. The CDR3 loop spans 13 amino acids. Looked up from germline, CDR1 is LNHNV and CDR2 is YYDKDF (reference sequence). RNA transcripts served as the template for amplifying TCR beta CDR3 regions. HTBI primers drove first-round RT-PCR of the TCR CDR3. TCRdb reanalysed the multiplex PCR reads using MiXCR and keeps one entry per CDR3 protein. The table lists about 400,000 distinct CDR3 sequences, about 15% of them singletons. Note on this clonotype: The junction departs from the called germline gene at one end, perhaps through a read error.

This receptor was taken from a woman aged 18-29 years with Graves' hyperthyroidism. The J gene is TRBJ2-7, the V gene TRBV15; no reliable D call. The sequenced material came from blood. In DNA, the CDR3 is TGTGCCACCAGCAGAGGGCTCTCCTACAAGCAGTACTTC. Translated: CATSRGLSYKQYF. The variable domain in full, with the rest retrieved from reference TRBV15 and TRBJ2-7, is DAMVIQNPRYQVTQFGKPVTLSCSQTLNHNVMYWYQQKSSQAPKLLFHYYDKDFNNEADTPDNFQSRRPNTSFCFLDIRSPGLGDTAMYLCATSRGLSYKQYFGPGTRLTVT.